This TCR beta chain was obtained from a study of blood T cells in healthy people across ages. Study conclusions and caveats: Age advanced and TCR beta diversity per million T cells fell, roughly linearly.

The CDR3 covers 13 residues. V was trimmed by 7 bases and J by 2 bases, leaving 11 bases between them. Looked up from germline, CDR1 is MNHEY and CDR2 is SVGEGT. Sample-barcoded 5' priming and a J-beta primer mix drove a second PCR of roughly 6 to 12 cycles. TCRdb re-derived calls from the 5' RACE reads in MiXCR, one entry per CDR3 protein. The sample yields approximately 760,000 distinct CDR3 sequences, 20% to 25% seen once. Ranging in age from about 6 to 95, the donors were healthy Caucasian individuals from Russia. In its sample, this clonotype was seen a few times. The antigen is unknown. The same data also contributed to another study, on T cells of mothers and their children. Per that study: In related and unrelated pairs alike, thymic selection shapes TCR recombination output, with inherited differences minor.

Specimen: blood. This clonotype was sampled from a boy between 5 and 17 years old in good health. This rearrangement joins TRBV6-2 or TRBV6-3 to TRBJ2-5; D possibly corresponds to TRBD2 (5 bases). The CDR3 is CASIRGLQETQYF. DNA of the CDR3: TGTGCCAGCATAAGAGGACTTCAAGAGACCCAGTACTTC.